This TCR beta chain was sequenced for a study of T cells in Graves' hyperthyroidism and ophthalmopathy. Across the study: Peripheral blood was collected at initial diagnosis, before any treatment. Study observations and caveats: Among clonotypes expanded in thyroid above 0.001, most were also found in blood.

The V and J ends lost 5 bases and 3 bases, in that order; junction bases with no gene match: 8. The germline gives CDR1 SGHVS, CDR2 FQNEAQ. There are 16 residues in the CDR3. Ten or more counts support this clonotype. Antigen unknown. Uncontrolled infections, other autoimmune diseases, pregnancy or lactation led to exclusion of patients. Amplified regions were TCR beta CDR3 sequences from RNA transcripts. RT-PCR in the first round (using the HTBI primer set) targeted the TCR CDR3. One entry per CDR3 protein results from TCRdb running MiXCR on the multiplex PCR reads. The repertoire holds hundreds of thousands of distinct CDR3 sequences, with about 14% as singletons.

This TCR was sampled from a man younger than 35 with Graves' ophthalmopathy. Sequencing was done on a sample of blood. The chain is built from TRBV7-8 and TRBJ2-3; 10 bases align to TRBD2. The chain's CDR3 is CASSRGLAGETDTQYF. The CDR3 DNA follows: TGTGCCAGCAGCCGGGGGCTAGCGGGAGAAACAGATACGCAGTATTTT.